This is a list of T cell receptor beta chains from one sample in a study of T cell changes during pregnancy in multiple sclerosis. TCRdb's copy holds only in-frame clones and misses some; the assay was immunoSEQ multiplex PCR. The sample includes about 32,000 clones, roughly 91% of them seen just once. This material consisted of CD4+ T cells from peripheral blood mononuclear cells, taken in the second trimester of pregnancy. These receptors were obtained from a female donor with multiple sclerosis, enrolled in a pregnancy study. Both conserved end residues are part of each CDR3. The D gene is left open where the match is weak. Rows give clone size only sometimes, using once, few, many, or a class for an expanded clone.

TRBJ1-5 | 13 | TRBD1 | - | TRBV29-1 | CSVGTGPNQPQHF | TGCAGCGTCGGGACAGGGCCTAATCAGCCCCAGCATTTT
TRBJ2-4 | 14 | - | - | TRBV27 | CASSPQGGKNIQYF | TGTGCCAGTAGTCCGCAGGGAGGCAAAAACATTCAGTACTTC
TRBJ1-2 | 14 | TRBD1 | - | TRBV18 | CASSPDRDSYGYTF | TGTGCCAGCTCACCGGACAGGGACAGCTATGGCTACACCTTC
TRBJ2-3 | 12 | TRBD1 | - | TRBV19 | CASIGGADTQYF | TGTGCCAGTATAGGGGGCGCAGATACGCAGTATTTT
TRBJ1-5 | 18 | - | - | TRBV21-1 | CASSKDRGGRGSNQPQHF | TGTGCCAGCAGCAAAGACAGGGGTGGAAGGGGGTCCAATCAGCCCCAGCATTTT
TRBJ2-7 | 13 | - | - | TRBV5-4 | CASSLSRRDEQYF | TGTGCCAGCAGCTTGTCCAGGAGGGACGAGCAGTACTTC
TRBJ2-2 | 23 | TRBD1 | - | TRBV23-1 | CASSRPPILNRFDRVRNTGELFF | TGCGCCAGCAGTCGCCCTCCTATCCTGAACCGCTTTGACAGGGTAAGGAACACCGGGGAGCTGTTTTTT
TRBJ1-1 | 15 | TRBD1 | once | TRBV7-2 | CASSRQIQGAGEAFF | TGTGCCAGCAGCCGGCAAATACAGGGGGCTGGGGAAGCTTTCTTT
TRBJ2-7 | 15 | - | - | TRBV5-1 | CASRFSIQSSYEQYF | TGCGCCAGCAGGTTCAGCATACAGAGCTCCTACGAGCAGTACTTC
TRBJ2-1 | 18 | TRBD2 | once | TRBV14 | CASSQGEGGRARHNEQFF | TGTGCCAGCAGCCAAGGGGAGGGCGGGAGGGCCCGTCACAATGAGCAGTTCTTC
TRBJ2-7 | 19 | TRBD2 | - | TRBV4-1 | CASSQGVAGGPKRPPEQYF | TGCGCCAGCAGCCAAGGGGTAGCGGGAGGGCCTAAACGGCCGCCCGAGCAGTACTTC
TRBJ1-1 | 14 | TRBD1 | - | TRBV6-6 | CASSRQGMNTEAFF | TGTGCCAGCAGTAGACAGGGGATGAACACTGAAGCTTTCTTT
TRBJ2-5 | 16 | TRBD2 | once | TRBV9 | CASSVGFRREGETQYF | TGTGCCAGCAGCGTTGGGTTTAGGCGGGAGGGGGAGACCCAGTACTTC
TRBJ2-1 | 16 | TRBD2 | - | TRBV7-9 | CASSPSGRIAYNEQFF | TGTGCCAGCAGTCCTAGCGGGAGGATCGCCTACAATGAGCAGTTCTTC
TRBJ2-1 | 13 | TRBD2 | - | TRBV10-3 | CAISVLAGDEQFF | TGTGCCATCAGCGTACTAGCGGGGGATGAGCAGTTCTTC
TRBJ2-1 | 15 | - | - | TRBV18 | CASSPKGGGTSEQFF | TGTGCCAGCTCACCGAAGGGGGGGGGTACGAGTGAGCAGTTCTTC
TRBJ2-6 | 15 | - | - | TRBV6-1 | CASSASSSGANVLTF | TGTGCCAGCAGTGCATCCAGCTCTGGGGCCAACGTCCTGACTTTC
TRBJ1-5 | 17 | - | - | TRBV6-4 | CASSDSEGTAIGQPQHF | TGTGCCAGCAGTGACTCCGAGGGGACTGCGATCGGTCAGCCCCAGCATTTT
TRBJ1-2 | 13 | - | - | TRBV11-2 | CASSLKQGGGYTF | TGTGCCAGCAGCTTAAAGCAGGGAGGTGGCTACACCTTC
TRBJ2-7 | 18 | TRBD2 | - | TRBV28 | CASSLWASGLTSGDEQYF | TGTGCCAGCAGTTTATGGGCTAGCGGGTTAACGTCTGGCGACGAGCAGTACTTC
TRBJ2-3 | 18 | - | - | TRBV4-2 | CASSPYLQTASSTDTQYF | TGTGCCAGCAGCCCATACCTACAGACAGCGTCGAGCACAGATACGCAGTATTTT
TRBJ2-3 | 16 | - | - | TRBV5-4 | CASSPTGSSIPDTQYF | TGTGCCAGCAGCCCCACAGGGTCCAGCATTCCAGATACGCAGTATTTT
TRBJ2-7 | 15 | TRBD2 | - | TRBV5-4 | CASSGDYLNSYEQYF | TGTGCCAGCAGCGGGGACTACCTAAACTCCTACGAGCAGTACTTC
TRBJ1-4 | 13 | - | once | TRBV29-1 | CSVRRDKGEKLFF | TGCAGCGTTCGCCGGGACAAAGGGGAAAAACTGTTTTTT
TRBJ2-5 | 14 | TRBD2 | - | TRBV5-1 | CASSSGLAGETQYF | TGCGCCAGCAGCTCCGGACTAGCGGGGGAGACCCAGTACTTC
TRBJ1-2 | 12 | - | few | TRBV28 | CASSYKNYGYTF | TGTGCCAGCAGTTACAAGAACTATGGCTACACCTTC
TRBJ1-5 | 16 | TRBD1 | - | TRBV19 | CASSTSDRGGVQPQHF | TGTGCCAGTAGCACTTCCGACAGGGGGGGAGTCCAGCCCCAGCATTTT
TRBJ1-5 | 14 | - | - | TRBV6-1 | CASSGTQGNQPQHF | TGTGCCAGCAGTGGCACACAGGGAAATCAGCCCCAGCATTTT
TRBJ1-6 | 15 | TRBD1 | - | TRBV6-1 | CASHRGGGGNSPLHF | TGTGCCAGCCACAGGGGCGGAGGCGGTAATTCACCCCTCCACTTT
TRBJ1-1 | 16 | TRBD1 | - | TRBV10-3 | CAISENPQGAGTEAFF | TGTGCCATCAGTGAGAACCCACAGGGGGCTGGTACTGAAGCTTTCTTT
TRBJ2-7 | 16 | TRBD2 | - | TRBV6-5 | CASSYSMSGGKNEQYF | TGTGCCAGCAGTTACTCGATGTCCGGGGGGAAGAACGAGCAGTACTTC
TRBJ2-5 | 13 | TRBD1 | - | TRBV7-9 | CASSSRGWETQYF | TGTGCCAGCAGCTCCAGGGGGTGGGAGACCCAGTACTTC
TRBJ2-7 | 15 | TRBD2 | - | TRBV6-6 | CASSNSGSSSYEQYF | TGTGCCAGCAGTAATAGCGGGAGTAGCTCCTACGAGCAGTACTTC
TRBJ2-2 | 14 | - | - | TRBV5-1 | CASSPRLNTGELFF | TGCGCCAGCAGCCCCAGACTTAACACCGGGGAGCTGTTTTTT
TRBJ2-3 | 17 | - | - | TRBV1 | CTSSQDSTSGSTDTQYF | TGCACCAGCAGCCAGGACTCGACTAGCGGGAGCACAGATACGCAGTATTTT
TRBJ2-5 | 13 | - | - | TRBV28 | CASSPGGRETQYF | TGTGCCAGCAGTCCGGGGGGCAGGGAGACCCAGTACTTC
TRBJ2-3 | 16 | TRBD2 | - | TRBV7-8 | CASSLGTGTRKDTQYF | TGTGCCAGCAGCTTAGGGACCGGGACTAGAAAAGATACGCAGTATTTT
TRBJ2-5 | 15 | TRBD2 | - | TRBV11-2 | CASSSPRLARETQYF | TGTGCCAGCAGCTCCCCCCGACTAGCGAGGGAGACCCAGTACTTC
TRBJ2-7 | 12 | - | - | TRBV19 | CASSTGHYEQYF | TGTGCCAGTAGTACGGGACACTACGAGCAGTACTTC
TRBJ2-7 | 15 | - | once | TRBV12-2 | CASRSRTGDVYEQYF | TGTGCAAGTCGCTCCCGGACAGGCGACGTCTACGAGCAGTACTTC
TRBJ2-1 | 14 | TRBD2 | - | TRBV6-1 | CASQGLAGVNEQFF | TGTGCCAGCCAGGGACTAGCGGGAGTCAATGAGCAGTTCTTC
TRBJ1-1 | 11 | - | - | TRBV7-9 | CASSEDREAFF | TGTGCCAGCAGCGAAGACAGGGAAGCTTTCTTT
TRBJ2-7 | 16 | - | - | TRBV11-2 | CASSLIRGQSSYEQYF | TGCGCCAGCAGCTTAATAAGAGGGCAGAGCTCCTACGAGCAGTACTTC
TRBJ1-5 | 13 | - | - | TRBV27 | CASSLRENQPQHF | TGTGCCAGCAGTTTACGGGAAAATCAGCCCCAGCATTTT
TRBJ2-2 | 16 | - | - | TRBV9 | CASSVGSPQDTGELFF | TGTGCCAGCAGCGTCGGCAGTCCCCAGGACACCGGGGAGCTGTTTTTT
TRBJ2-2 | 16 | - | - | TRBV2 | CASRVGGARNTGELFF | TGTGCCAGCAGGGTTGGAGGGGCTAGGAACACCGGGGAGCTGTTTTTT
TRBJ1-5 | 15 | TRBD1 | - | TRBV4-1 | CASSQDKGGGQPQHF | TGCGCCAGCAGCCAAGATAAAGGGGGCGGGCAGCCCCAGCATTTT
TRBJ2-3 | 21 | TRBD2 | - | TRBV13 | CASSLRRGLAGGIGFTDTQYF | TGTGCCAGCAGCCTTCGCCGGGGACTAGCGGGAGGTATTGGTTTCACAGATACGCAGTATTTT
TRBJ2-7 | 13 | - | - | TRBV9 | CASSVSSSYEQYF | TGTGCCAGCAGCGTCTCCAGCTCCTACGAGCAGTACTTC